These 20 T cell receptor beta chains came from one sample sequenced in a study of a mutant IDH1 vaccine in newly diagnosed glioma. Time point in this sample: week 23, last vaccination. A 20-mer mutant IDH1 peptide at 300 ug was injected subcutaneously with topical imiquimod. Here immunoSEQ multiplex PCR was the method, and the copy in TCRdb shows in-frame clones only, minus some. The table lists 43,000 or so clones, approximately 84% of them singletons, with 2% to 3% in the top ten. Their antigens are not known. The starting material was PBMCs, obtained from a glioma patient whose treatment included an IDH1 peptide vaccine. Receptors originate from a young woman with glioma. Some clones in this sample may be carry-over from other donors' samples.

This chain uses TRBV30 with TRBJ2-1, with D unclear. The CDR3 sequence is 12 residues long. Looked up from germline, CDR1 is GTSNPN and CDR2 is SVGIG (reference sequence). The ends were cut back, 3 bases at V and 9 bases at J, with 12 bases in the middle. The CDR3 here is CAWRLSKSEQFF. In nucleotides, the CDR3 is TGTGCCTGGAGACTCAGTAAGAGTGAGCAGTTCTTC.

This clone was recorded a few times. The same CDR3 arises from other DNA sequences in this sample as well. V and J are TRBV15 and TRBJ1-2; D gene uncertain. Germline assignment: CDR1 LNHNV and CDR2 YYDKDF (reference sequence). The CDR3 has 15 residues. V was pared by 0 bases and J by 0 bases, with 8 bases between. This CDR3 is CATSRDRLSNYGYTF. CDR3 coding DNA: TGTGCCACCAGCAGAGATCGGCTCTCTAACTATGGCTACACCTTC.

This chain uses TRBV6-1 with TRBJ2-5; possibly TRBD1 or TRBD2 for D (5 bases each). Trimming stripped 8 bases from V and 5 bases from J, with 15 bases between. The CDR3 is 13 amino acids. CDR1 is MNHNS and CDR2 is SASEGT in the germline V gene. CDR3 coding DNA: TGTGCCAGCGGGGGACCGGTCCGGGAGACCCAGTACTTC. This sequence encodes CASGGPVRETQYF.

V gene TRBV6-5 combines with J gene TRBJ1-5; D uncertain. Trimming took off 4 bases at V and 0 bases at J, with 13 bases between the two ends. Germline-derived CDR1 and CDR2 are MNHEY and SVGAGI. This CDR3 comprises 16 residues. The CDR3 region is CASSLNRPYSNQPQHF. CDR3 nucleotides: TGTGCCAGCAGTTTAAACCGTCCATATAGCAATCAGCCCCAGCATTTT.

The chain uses TRBV5-4 and TRBJ1-2, with D tentatively TRBD1 (6 bases). The CDR3 totals 14 residues. V was cut by 0 bases and J by 6 bases, with 12 bases left in between. Germline-derived CDR1 and CDR2 are SGHNT and YYREEE (reference sequence). CDR3 DNA: TGTGCCAGCAGCTTGGACATGGGGGCGGATGGCTACACCTTC. As protein: CASSLDMGADGYTF.

This sequence joins TRBV4-1 and TRBJ2-1, with a possible D match to TRBD2 (5 bases). Trimming cost V 4 bases and J 16 bases, with 23 bases left between them. The CDR3 runs to 14 residues. Germline CDR1 MGHRA, CDR2 YSYEKL. CDR3 DNA sequence: TGCGCCAGCAGCCCCGTTGGACCGGCTAGCAGAAGATTCTTC. Protein product: CASSPVGPASRRFF.

The chain recombines TRBV19 with TRBJ2-7, with no clear D. The CDR3 is 14 residues long. Germline lookup yields CDR1 LNHDA and CDR2 SQIVND (reference sequence). The germline V and J ends were trimmed by 4 bases and 0 bases, with 10 bases remaining between them. The CDR3 DNA reads as TGTGCCAGTAGTAGCGGCTCAAGCTCCTACGAGCAGTACTTC. It encodes CASSSGSSSYEQYF.

The chain has TRBV6-1 and TRBJ1-1, with D maybe TRBD1 (6 bases). CDR1 is MNHNS and CDR2 is SASEGT in the germline V gene. CDR3 length: 14 residues. V was clipped by 5 bases and J by 6 bases, with 16 bases between them. Here the CDR3 reads CASSSDRAWAEAFF. CDR3 in DNA: TGTGCCAGCAGTTCGGACAGAGCGTGGGCTGAAGCTTTCTTT.

This clone occurred once. V and J are TRBV30 and TRBJ2-3, with 9 bases identical to TRBD1. J gave up 5 bases and V 1 base, and 10 bases lay outside the gene matches. Germline CDR1 reads GTSNPN; CDR2 reads SVGIG (reference sequence). This CDR3 has 16 amino acids. Here the CDR3 reads CAWSGGTGSIEDTQYF. In DNA form, the CDR3 reads TGTGCCTGGAGTGGAGGGACAGGGTCAATCGAAGATACGCAGTATTTT.

The rearrangement uses TRBV14 and TRBJ2-1, with D perhaps being TRBD1 or TRBD2 (7 bases each). V lost 0 bases and J 3 bases, leaving 30 bases between the germline ends. Germline CDR1 SGHDN, CDR2 FVKESK. This CDR3 comprises 22 residues. CDR3 in amino acids: CASSQEVVKGAWKRDYYNEQFF. The DNA of the CDR3 is TGTGCCAGCAGCCAAGAAGTAGTAAAGGGGGCCTGGAAGCGGGATTACTACAATGAGCAGTTCTTC.

The chain carries TRBV27 and TRBJ1-5, with unresolved D. There are 13 residues in the CDR3. Germline lookup yields CDR1 MNHEY and CDR2 SMNVEV (reference sequence). V was pared by 8 bases and J by 5 bases, with 13 bases between. This CDR3 is CASGYLADQPQHF. DNA of the CDR3: TGTGCCAGCGGCTACTTAGCGGATCAGCCCCAGCATTTT.

This clone was recorded a few times. This chain joins TRBV4-2 and TRBJ1-1; D not certain. Germline lookup yields CDR1 LGHNA and CDR2 YNFKEQ. The CDR3 length is 14 residues. Trimming shortened V by 2 bases and J by 0 bases, and 7 bases separated the two germline ends. This chain's CDR3 is CASSQSNMNTEAFF. CDR3 sequence (DNA): TGTGCCAGCAGCCAATCCAACATGAACACTGAAGCTTTCTTT.

The J gene is TRBJ2-4, the V gene TRBV29-1; 11 positions match TRBD2. The J segment lost 6 bases and the V segment lost 4 bases, leaving 5 bases of the junction unmatched. The germline gives CDR1 SQVTM, CDR2 ANQGSEA. CDR3 length: 14 amino acids. CDR3 protein: CSVGLAGGVNIQYF. CDR3 in DNA: TGCAGCGTTGGCCTAGCGGGAGGAGTAAACATTCAGTACTTC.

The V gene is TRBV11-1, the J gene TRBJ2-1; no definite D call. The CDR3 contains 11 residues. Germline-derived CDR1 and CDR2 are SGHAT and FQDESV (reference sequence). V gave up 0 bases and J gave up 9 bases, with 3 bases separating them. The CDR3 bases are TGTGCCAGCAGCTTAGCGGCTGAGCAGTTCTTC. It codes for CASSLAAEQFF.

The chain uses TRBV4-3 and TRBJ1-5; D gene unclear. The CDR3 is 14 residues long. Germline V gives CDR1 LGHNA, CDR2 YSLEER. The V end was cut by 0 bases, the J end by 7 bases, with 10 bases between. CDR3 residues: CASSQDLVGQPQHF. The CDR3 DNA reads as TGCGCCAGCAGCCAAGATCTTGTGGGGCAGCCCCAGCATTTT.

This sequence joins TRBV7-9 and TRBJ1-4, with a possible D match to TRBD1 (6 bases). Germline CDR1 SEHNR, CDR2 FQNEAQ (reference sequence). The ends were cut back, 5 bases at V and 7 bases at J, with 17 bases in the middle. The CDR3 is made up of 15 amino acids. This CDR3 is CASSALGGAGEKLFF. The CDR3 DNA sequence: TGTGCCAGCAGCGCACTGGGGGGCGCGGGTGAAAAACTGTTTTTT.

The J gene is TRBJ1-1, the V gene TRBV6-6; D perhaps matches TRBD1 (5 bases). The CDR3 is 15 residues long. In germline, CDR1 is MNHNY, CDR2 SVGAGI (reference sequence). V lost 5 bases to trimming and J lost 2 bases, with 15 bases between them. CDR3 residues: CASSAELGGNTEAFF. CDR3 DNA sequence: TGTGCCAGCAGTGCCGAATTGGGGGGTAACACTGAAGCTTTCTTT.

This clone came up once. The chain carries TRBV10-3 and TRBJ2-1, with D perhaps TRBD1 or TRBD2 (5 bases each). V was shortened by 6 bases and J by 0 bases, with 12 bases between the two germline ends. Per the germline V gene, CDR1 is ENHRY and CDR2 is SYGVKD. CDR3 length: 15 residues. The CDR3 loop reads CAIREGDLSYNEQFF. CDR3 in DNA: TGTGCCATCAGGGAAGGGGACCTCTCCTACAATGAGCAGTTCTTC.

This clone was counted only a few times. CDR3 nucleotides: TGTGCCAGCAGAGGGACAGGCCAAGAGACCCAGTACTTC. Its protein product is CASRGTGQETQYF. The gene calls are TRBV28 and TRBJ2-5, with 8 bases that match TRBD1. Trimming cost V 6 bases and J 1 base; bases outside gene matches: 1. Germline V gene lookup returns CDR1 MDHEN and CDR2 SYDVKM. There are 13 residues in the CDR3.

V gene TRBV12-5 combines with J gene TRBJ1-6; TRBD1 agrees at 8 bases. The CDR3 consists of 12 residues. V trimming: 1 base; J trimming: 19 bases; junction bases outside the gene matches: 6. CDR1 LGHNT and CDR2 FRNRAP come from the germline V gene. CDR3 in amino acids: CASGLETGAVHF. The CDR3 coding sequence is TGTGCTAGTGGTTTGGAGACAGGGGCTGTGCACTTT. The full variable domain, with the rest looked up from reference TRBV12-5 and TRBJ1-6, is DARVTQTPRHKVTEMGQEVTMRCQPILGHNTVFWYRQTMMQGLELLAYFRNRAPLDDSGMPKDRFSAEMPDATLATLKIQPSEPRDSAVYFCASGLETGAVHFGNGTRLTVT.